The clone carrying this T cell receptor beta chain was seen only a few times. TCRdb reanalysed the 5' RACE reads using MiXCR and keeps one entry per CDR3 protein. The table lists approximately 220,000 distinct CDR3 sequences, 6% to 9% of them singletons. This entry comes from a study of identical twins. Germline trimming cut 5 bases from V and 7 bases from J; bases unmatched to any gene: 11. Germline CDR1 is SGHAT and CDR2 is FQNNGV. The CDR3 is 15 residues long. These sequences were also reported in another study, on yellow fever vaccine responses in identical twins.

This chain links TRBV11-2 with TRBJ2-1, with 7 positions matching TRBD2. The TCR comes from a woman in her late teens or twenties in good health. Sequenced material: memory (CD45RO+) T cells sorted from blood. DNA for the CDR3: TGTGCCAGCAGCATAAGCGGGAAGGTTGGGAATGAGCAGTTCTTC. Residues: CASSISGKVGNEQFF. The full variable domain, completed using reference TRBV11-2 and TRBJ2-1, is EAGVAQSPRYKIIEKRQSVAFWCNPISGHATLYWYQQILGQGPKLLIQFQNNGVVDDSQLPKDRFSAERLKGVDSTLKIQPAKLEDSAVYLCASSISGKVGNEQFFGPGTRLTVL.